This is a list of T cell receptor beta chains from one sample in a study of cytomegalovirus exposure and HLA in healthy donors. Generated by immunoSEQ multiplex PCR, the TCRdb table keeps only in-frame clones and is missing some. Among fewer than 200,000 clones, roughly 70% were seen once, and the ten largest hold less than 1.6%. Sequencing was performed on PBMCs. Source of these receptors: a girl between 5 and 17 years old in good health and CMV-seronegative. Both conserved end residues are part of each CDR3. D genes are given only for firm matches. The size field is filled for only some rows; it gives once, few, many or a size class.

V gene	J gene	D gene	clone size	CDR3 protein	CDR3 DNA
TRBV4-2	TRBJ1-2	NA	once	CASSPGDSSNYGYTF	TGTGCCAGCAGCCCGGGGGATTCGTCGAACTATGGCTACACCTTC
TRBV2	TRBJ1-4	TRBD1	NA	CASTPDRGANEKLFF	TGTGCCAGCACCCCAGACAGGGGAGCTAATGAAAAACTGTTTTTT
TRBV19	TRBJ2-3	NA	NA	CASSWGSTDTQYF	TGTGCCAGTAGCTGGGGCAGCACAGATACGCAGTATTTT
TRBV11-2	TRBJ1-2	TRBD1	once	CASSLDPRGGGDYGYTF	TGTGCCAGCAGCTTAGACCCCAGAGGAGGGGGCGACTATGGCTACACCTTC
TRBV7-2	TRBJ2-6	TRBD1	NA	CASSWDRANVLTF	TGTGCCAGCAGCTGGGACAGGGCGAACGTCCTGACTTTC
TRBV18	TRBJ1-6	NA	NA	CASSHKNRRQDFNSPLHF	TGTGCCAGCTCACATAAAAATAGACGGCAAGACTTCAATTCACCCCTCCACTTT
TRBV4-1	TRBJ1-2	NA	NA	CASSGMDRVNYGYTF	TGCGCCAGCAGCGGGATGGACAGAGTTAACTATGGCTACACCTTC
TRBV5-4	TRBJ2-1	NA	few	CASSLNSEQFF	TGTGCCAGCAGCTTGAACAGTGAGCAGTTCTTC
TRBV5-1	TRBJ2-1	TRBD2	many	CASSLSGGWKFF	TGCGCCAGCAGCTTAAGCGGGGGGTGGAAGTTCTTC
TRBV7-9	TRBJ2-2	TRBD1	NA	CASSRTGVGTGELFF	TGTGCCAGCAGCCGGACAGGGGTAGGGACCGGGGAGCTGTTTTTT
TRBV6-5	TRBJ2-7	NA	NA	CASSYGQGWGYEQYF	TGTGCCAGCAGTTACGGGCAGGGGTGGGGGTACGAGCAGTACTTC
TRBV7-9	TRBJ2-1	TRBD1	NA	CASSSFGDRNYEQFF	TGTGCCAGCAGCTCTTTCGGGGACAGAAATTATGAGCAGTTCTTC
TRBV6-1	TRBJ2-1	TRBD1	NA	CASSDRGTGWVQFF	TGTGCCAGCAGCGATCGCGGGACAGGCTGGGTGCAGTTCTTC
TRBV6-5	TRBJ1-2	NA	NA	CASSYPGGGYTF	TGTGCCAGCAGTTATCCGGGGGGTGGCTACACCTTC
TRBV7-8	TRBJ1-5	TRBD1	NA	CASSSGTGGWGNQPQHF	TGTGCCAGCAGCTCCGGGACAGGGGGATGGGGCAATCAGCCCCAGCATTTT
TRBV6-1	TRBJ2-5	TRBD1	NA	CASSDLTGARKAQYF	TGTGCCAGCAGTGACTTGACAGGGGCGCGGAAGGCCCAGTACTTC
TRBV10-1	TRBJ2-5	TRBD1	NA	CASSEVTGVKETQYF	TGCGCCAGCAGTGAGGTTACAGGGGTAAAAGAGACCCAGTACTTC
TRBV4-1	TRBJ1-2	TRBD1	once	CASSQAKARLGTAVYYGYTF	TGCGCCAGCAGCCAAGCCAAAGCGAGACTGGGGACAGCCGTATACTATGGCTACACCTTC